This T cell receptor beta chain comes out of a study of T cell responses to AZD1222 COVID-19 vaccine (TCRdb year 2021). Regarding the complete study: Because spike-specific TCR depth and breadth did not differ between the two schedules, AZD1222 recipients who got a second dose at roughly 4 weeks were pooled with those who got a second dose at roughly 12 weeks. TCR sequencing covered 230 or so trial participants: 200 to 210 given two doses of AZD1222 and around 26 given two doses of MenACWY control vaccine. Trial participants were enrolled by age into subgroups of 18-55, 56-69 and 70-plus years, and around 140, 26 and 57 TCR-sequenced participants, respectively, were included in these subgroups. Points the paper makes about the study in general: In the small 56-69-year group, the increase in depth fell short of significance, most likely because of low power. CD4 TCRs associated with the vaccine covered the entire spike protein, and the dominant responses were in regions 160-218 and 743-854. Reportedly, almost half of the unique spike-specific TCRs recognized epitopes lying outside the regions that are mutated in the B.1.351 and B.1.1.7 variants. Because no day 14 peak-response samples were available, the repertoires could be characterized only after the peak T cell response. After two AZD1222 doses, spike-specific TCR breadth and depth were significantly higher than at day 0 and than in MenACWY recipients. Most participants were white British and females outnumbered males, and the authors suggested that clonal diversity may have been underestimated. Conclusions about previously exposed vaccinees were limited because only a handful of AZD1222 recipients were SARS-CoV-2 seropositive at baseline.

Relative to germline, V is missing 4 bases and J is missing 2 bases, with 2 bases of the junction outside any gene match. The germline V gene (reference sequence) gives CDR1 as LNHDA and CDR2 as SQIVND. Spanning cysteine to phenylalanine, the CDR3 consists of 15 amino acids. Left in the record is the CDR3 DNA by itself, 45 bases read in frame from the first base. The CDR3 regions of human TCRbeta chains were analyzed by immunosequencing. As for the authors' bioinformatics: TCRs in the repertoires were compared against a reference library of SARS-CoV-2-specific TCRs that had been generated with the MIRA antigen-specificity platform. Breadth was defined as the fraction of unique TCRs that were SARS-CoV-2-associated, and depth was defined as the fraction of total T cells that were SARS-CoV-2-associated. Using the MIRA data, each spike-specific TCR was assigned both to the spike region to which the TCR was reactive and to a CD4 or CD8 class. Log10-transformed breadth and depth values were compared by one-way ANOVA with Sidak's multiple comparisons tests. Imported from immuneACCESS, the table was reduced by TCRdb to in-frame sequences with V and J called. These copies leave out some clones; in studies compared against another copy, an unresolved V gene accounts for under half, and the cause of the remainder is not known. That table supplies the V and J calls and clone size; D and trimming were determined from the DNA. This sample comprises 97,000 or so clones, around 87% of them detected only once. The ten top clones hold less than 3.5% of the sample.

Read against the paper, the sample's time point label means: baseline before first vaccination. Samples from vaccinated people were obtained from the UK trials COV001 and COV002, which included a single-blind randomized controlled phase 2/3 trial of AZD1222 (ChAdOx1 nCoV-19) in healthy adults. Trial participant PBMC samples were collected at day 0 and day 28 after the second dose for TCRbeta chain sequencing. Comment on this clone: Its antigen is not yet known. Base qualities are missing; no much larger clone stands one base away.

The sample here was peripheral blood, taken on day 0 of AZD1222 vaccination. The chain links TRBV19 with TRBJ2-7; the junction holds 13 bases that match TRBD2. The origin of this receptor is an adult in good health. The CDR3 reads CASSRGLAGAYEQYF. The sequence in DNA is TGTGCCAGTAGTAGAGGACTAGCGGGAGCCTACGAGCAGTACTTC. The CDR3 plus the reference TRBV19 and TRBJ2-7 genes for the other parts give the full variable domain: DGGITQSPKYLFRKEGQNVTLSCEQNLNHDAMYWYRQDPGQGLRLIYYSQIVNDFQKGDIAEGYSVSREKKESFPLTVTSAQKNPTAFYLCASSRGLAGAYEQYFGPGTRLTVT.